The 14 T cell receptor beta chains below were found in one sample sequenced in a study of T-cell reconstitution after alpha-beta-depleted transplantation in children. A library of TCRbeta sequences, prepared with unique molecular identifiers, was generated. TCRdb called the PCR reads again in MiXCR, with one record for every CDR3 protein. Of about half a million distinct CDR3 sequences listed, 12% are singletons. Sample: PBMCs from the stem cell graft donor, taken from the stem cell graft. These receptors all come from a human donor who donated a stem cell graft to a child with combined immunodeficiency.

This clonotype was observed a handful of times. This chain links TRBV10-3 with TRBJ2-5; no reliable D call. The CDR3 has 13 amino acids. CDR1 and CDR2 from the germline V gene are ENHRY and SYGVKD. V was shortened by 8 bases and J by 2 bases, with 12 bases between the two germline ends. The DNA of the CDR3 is TGTGCCATCGCCGAGCAGCCACAAGAGACCCAGTACTTC. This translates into CAIAEQPQETQYF.

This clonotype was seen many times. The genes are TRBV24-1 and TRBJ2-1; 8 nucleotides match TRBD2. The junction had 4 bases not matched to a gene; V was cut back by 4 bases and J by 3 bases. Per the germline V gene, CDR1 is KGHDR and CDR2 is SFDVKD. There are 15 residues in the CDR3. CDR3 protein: CATSEDSGSYNEQFF. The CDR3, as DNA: TGTGCCACCAGTGAGGACAGCGGGAGCTACAATGAGCAGTTCTTC.

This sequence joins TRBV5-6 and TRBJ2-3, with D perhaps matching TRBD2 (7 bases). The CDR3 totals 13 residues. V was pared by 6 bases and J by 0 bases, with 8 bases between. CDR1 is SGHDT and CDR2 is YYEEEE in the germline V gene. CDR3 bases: TGTGCCAGCAAGGGGGGGAGCACAGATACGCAGTATTTT. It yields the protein CASKGGSTDTQYF. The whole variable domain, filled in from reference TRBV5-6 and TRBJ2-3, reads DAGVTQSPTHLIKTRGQQVTLRCSPKSGHDTVSWYQQALGQGPQFIFQYYEEEERQRGNFPDRFSGHQFPNYSSELNVNALLLGDSALYLCASKGGSTDTQYFGPGTRLTVL.

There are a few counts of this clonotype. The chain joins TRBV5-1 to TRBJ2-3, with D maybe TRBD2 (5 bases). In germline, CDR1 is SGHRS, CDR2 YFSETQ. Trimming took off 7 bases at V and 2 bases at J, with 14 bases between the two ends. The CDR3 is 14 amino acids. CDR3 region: CASSRETNTDTQYF. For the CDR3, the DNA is TGCGCCAGCTCCCGGGAAACTAACACAGATACGCAGTATTTT.

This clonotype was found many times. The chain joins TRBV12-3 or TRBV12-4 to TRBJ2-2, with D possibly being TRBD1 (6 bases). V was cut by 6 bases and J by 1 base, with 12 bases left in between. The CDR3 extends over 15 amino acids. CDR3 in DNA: TGTGCCAGCAGCCCGAGGGGGAGGAACACCGGGGAGCTGTTTTTT. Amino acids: CASSPRGRNTGELFF.

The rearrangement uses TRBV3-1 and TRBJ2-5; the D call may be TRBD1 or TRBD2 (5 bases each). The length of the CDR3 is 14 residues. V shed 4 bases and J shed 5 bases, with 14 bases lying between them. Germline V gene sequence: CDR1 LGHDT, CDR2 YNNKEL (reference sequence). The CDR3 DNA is TGTGCCAGCAGCCGACTGGGGCCGGGGGAGACCCAGTACTTC. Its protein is CASSRLGPGETQYF.

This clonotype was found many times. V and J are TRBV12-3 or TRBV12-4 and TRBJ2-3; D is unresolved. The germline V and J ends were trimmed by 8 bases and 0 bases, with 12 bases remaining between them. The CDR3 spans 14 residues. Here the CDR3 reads CASHGYVSTDTQYF. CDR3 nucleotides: TGTGCCAGCCACGGTTATGTTAGCACAGATACGCAGTATTTT.

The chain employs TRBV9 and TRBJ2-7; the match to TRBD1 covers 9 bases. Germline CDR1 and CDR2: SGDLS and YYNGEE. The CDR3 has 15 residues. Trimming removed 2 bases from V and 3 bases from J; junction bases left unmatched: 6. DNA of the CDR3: TGTGCCAGCAGCGTGGGACAGGGTTTAATCTACGAGCAGTACTTC. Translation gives CASSVGQGLIYEQYF.

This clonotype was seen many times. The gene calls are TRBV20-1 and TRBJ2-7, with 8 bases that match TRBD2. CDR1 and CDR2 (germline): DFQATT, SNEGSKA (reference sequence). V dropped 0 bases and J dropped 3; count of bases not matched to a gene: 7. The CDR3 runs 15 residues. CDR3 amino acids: CSAREAGLGDYEQYF. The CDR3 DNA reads TGCAGTGCTAGAGAAGCGGGACTAGGTGACTACGAGCAGTACTTC.

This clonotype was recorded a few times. The CDR3 coding sequence is TGTGCCACCGGCGGGACCACAGATACGCAGTATTTT. Protein sequence: CATGGTTDTQYF. V usage is TRBV24-1 and J usage is TRBJ2-3, with D possibly TRBD2 on 6 matching bases. Germline CDR1 and CDR2: KGHDR and SFDVKD. Trimming stripped 9 bases from V and 2 bases from J, with 8 bases between. The CDR3 has 12 residues.

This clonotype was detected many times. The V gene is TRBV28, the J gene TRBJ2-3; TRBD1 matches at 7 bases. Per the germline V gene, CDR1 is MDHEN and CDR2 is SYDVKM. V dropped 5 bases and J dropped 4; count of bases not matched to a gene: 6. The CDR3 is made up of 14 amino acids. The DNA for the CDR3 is TGTGCCAGCAGTGAGGGGGCACCAGCAGATACGCAGTATTTT. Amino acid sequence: CASSEGAPADTQYF. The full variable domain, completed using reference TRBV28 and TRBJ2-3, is DVKVTQSSRYLVKRTGEKVFLECVQDMDHENMFWYRQDPGLGLRLIYFSYDVKMKEKGDIPEGYSVSREKKERFSLILESASTNQTSMYLCASSEGAPADTQYFGPGTRLTVL.

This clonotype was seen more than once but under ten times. The CDR3 sequence is CASSLVGSSTDTQYF. The DNA for the CDR3 is TGCGCCAGCAGCTTGGTCGGGAGTAGCACAGATACGCAGTATTTT. The chain has TRBV5-1 and TRBJ2-3; tentative D call: TRBD2 (6 bases). The V end was cut by 0 bases, the J end by 0 bases, with 8 bases between. CDR1 and CDR2 (germline): SGHRS, YFSETQ. This CDR3 has 15 residues.

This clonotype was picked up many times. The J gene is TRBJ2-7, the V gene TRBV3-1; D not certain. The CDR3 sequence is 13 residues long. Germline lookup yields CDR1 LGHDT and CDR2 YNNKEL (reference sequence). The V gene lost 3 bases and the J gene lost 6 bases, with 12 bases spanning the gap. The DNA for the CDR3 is TGTGCCAGCAGCCACACCCTAGGGTCCGAGCAGTACTTC. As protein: CASSHTLGSEQYF.

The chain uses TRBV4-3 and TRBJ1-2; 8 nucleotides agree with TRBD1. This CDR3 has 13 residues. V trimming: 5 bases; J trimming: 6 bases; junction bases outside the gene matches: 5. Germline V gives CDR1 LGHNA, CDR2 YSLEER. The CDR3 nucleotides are TGCGCCAGCAGCACCCGACAGGGGAATGGCTACACCTTC. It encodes CASSTRQGNGYTF.